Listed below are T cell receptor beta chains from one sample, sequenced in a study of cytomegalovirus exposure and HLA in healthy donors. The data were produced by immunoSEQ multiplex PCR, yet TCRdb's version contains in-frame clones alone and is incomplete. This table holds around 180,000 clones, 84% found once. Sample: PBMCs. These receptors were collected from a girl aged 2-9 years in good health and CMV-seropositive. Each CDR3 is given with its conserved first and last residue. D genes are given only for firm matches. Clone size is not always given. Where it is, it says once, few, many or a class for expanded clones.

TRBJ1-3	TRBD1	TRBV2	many	TGTGCCAGCAGTACCATCTACACAGGGGCGAGGGACACCATATATTTT	CASSTIYTGARDTIYF
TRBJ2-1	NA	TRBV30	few	TGTGCCTGGAGTGTACTCCCAGGCCCCATGGTCAATGAGCAGTTCTTC	CAWSVLPGPMVNEQFF
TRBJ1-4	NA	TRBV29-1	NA	TGCAGCGTTCTCCTGACTCCGAAGGCTAATGAAAAACTGTTTTTT	CSVLLTPKANEKLFF
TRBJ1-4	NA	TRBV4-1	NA	TGCGCCAGCAGCCGACTCCGGGACATTGAAAAACTGTTTTTT	CASSRLRDIEKLFF
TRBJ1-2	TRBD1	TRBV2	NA	TGTGCCAGCAGGCCCGGGACAGGGACCGGCGGCTACACCTTC	CASRPGTGTGGYTF
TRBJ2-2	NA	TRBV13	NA	TGTGCCAGCAGCTTACAAAGGGGCCATGAAGGCACCGGGGAGCTGTTTTTT	CASSLQRGHEGTGELFF
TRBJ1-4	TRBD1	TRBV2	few	TGTGCCAGCAGGGACCGGGACAGAGGAGAAAAACTGTTTTTT	CASRDRDRGEKLFF
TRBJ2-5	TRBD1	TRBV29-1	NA	TGCAGCGTTGAAGGTTGGACAGGGGGCCAGGAGACCCAGTACTTC	CSVEGWTGGQETQYF
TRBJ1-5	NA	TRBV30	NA	TGTGCCTGGAGTCTACGGAGCAATCAGCCCCAGCATTTT	CAWSLRSNQPQHF
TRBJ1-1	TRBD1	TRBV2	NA	TGTGCCAGCAGTGGGCGCCTACAGGGGGCTGAAGCTTTCTTT	CASSGRLQGAEAFF
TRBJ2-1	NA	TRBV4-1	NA	TGCGCCAGCAGCCAAATAGGACTTATCCCGAACAATGAGCAGTTCTTC	CASSQIGLIPNNEQFF
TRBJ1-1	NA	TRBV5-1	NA	TGCGCCAGCAGCATGGGGGGCGCAGGGTACATGAACACTGAAGCTTTCTTT	CASSMGGAGYMNTEAFF
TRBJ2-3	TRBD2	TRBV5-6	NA	TGTGCCAGCAGCTTGATATTTGGCGGGAGTGCAGATACGCAGTATTTT	CASSLIFGGSADTQYF
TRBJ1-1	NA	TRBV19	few	TGTGCCAGTAGTATGCAGGCCGTGGGCACTGAAGCTTTCTTT	CASSMQAVGTEAFF
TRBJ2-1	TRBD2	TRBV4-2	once	TGTGCCAGCAGCCAATACCAGCGGGACCTTTACAATGAGCAGTTCTTC	CASSQYQRDLYNEQFF
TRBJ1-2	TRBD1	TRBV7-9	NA	TGTGCCAGCAGCTTGACGACAGGGAGTGGCTACACCTTC	CASSLTTGSGYTF
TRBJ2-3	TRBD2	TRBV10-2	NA	TGCGCCAGCAGTGAGTCGATTGGCGGGGGAACAGATACGCAGTATTTT	CASSESIGGGTDTQYF
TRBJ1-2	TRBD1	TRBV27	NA	TGTGCCAGCAGTTTAACAGGGGCGGGTGGCTACACCTTC	CASSLTGAGGYTF